The clone carrying this T cell receptor (beta chain) was picked up many times. The data belong to a study of post-analysis software for immune sequencing data. TCR beta cDNA libraries had unique molecular identifiers. MiXCR, run by TCRdb on the PCR reads, gives a single entry per CDR3 protein. The sample includes approximately 440,000 distinct CDR3 sequences, roughly 45% seen only once; the top ten take 9% to 13%. This clonotype was obtained from a girl aged 10 to 17 with multiple sclerosis. The sample consisted of blood.

The CDR3 sequence is CSASQPGLAEETQYF. CDR3 nucleotides: TGCAGTGCTAGCCAACCGGGACTAGCGGAAGAGACCCAGTACTTC. This chain uses TRBV20-1 with TRBJ2-5, with 11 bases matching TRBD2. V was pared by 3 bases and J by 3 bases, with 6 bases of the junction left unmatched. The CDR3 is made up of 15 amino acids. Germline loops: CDR1 DFQATT, CDR2 SNEGSKA (reference sequence).